The present T cell receptor (beta chain) was sequenced within a study of blood T cell repertoires in COVID-19. This clone occurred once. The CDR3 extends over 15 amino acids. From germline, CDR1 is LGHNA and CDR2 YNFKEQ. V dropped 4 bases and J dropped 2 bases, with 11 bases sitting between them. Measured with immunoSEQ multiplex PCR; TCRdb has only the in-frame clones, and not every one. The top ten clones hold approximately 0.69% of a sample with under 250,000 clones, 80% to 90% of them seen once. The chain uses TRBV4-2 and TRBJ2-2, with D perhaps matching TRBD1 (6 bases). Sample: peripheral blood. The TCR comes from a man aged 35 to 55 with acute or convalescent COVID-19. The DNA for the CDR3 is TGTGCCAGCAGCCTGGACAGTCTAAACACCGGGGAGCTGTTTTTT. Translating it yields CASSLDSLNTGELFF.